This TCR beta chain was documented in a study of PD-L1 blockade in urothelial cancer. Across the whole study: Blood analysis occurred 3 weeks (second dose) and 6 weeks after treatment start. Typically, measured as a median, blood samples had 140,000 or so T cells. Findings and caveats of the study: Survival was better when pretreatment blood TCR clonality fell below the median.

Here immunoSEQ multiplex PCR was the method, and the copy in TCRdb shows in-frame clones only, minus some. The profile shows over 45,000 clones, around 84% of them singletons. Time point: pretreatment peripheral blood. The patients' disease, urothelial carcinoma, was locally advanced or metastatic. A remark on this clone: Its antigen is undetermined.

The CDR3 consists of 14 residues. J was trimmed by 5 bases and V by 6 bases; bases with no gene match: 4. The germline gives CDR1 SEHNR, CDR2 FQNEAQ (reference sequence). Material: PBMCs, obtained around atezolizumab (anti-PD-L1) treatment. The rearrangement joins TRBV7-9 to TRBJ2-1; 10 bases are a match to TRBD2. This clonotype was obtained from a man in his sixties with urothelial cancer. The CDR3 region has the DNA TGTGCCAGCAGGGCGGGACTAGCGAACAATGAGCAGTTCTTC. Translating it yields CASRAGLANNEQFF.